The present T cell receptor beta chain was sequenced within a study of T cell responses to AZD1222 COVID-19 vaccine. V was pared by 1 base and J by 7 bases, with 17 bases between. CDR1 is MNHEY, CDR2 SMNVEV, per germline (reference sequence). The CDR3 spans 16 residues. Study-level findings and limits: It was only a handful of AZD1222 recipients who were seropositive at baseline. Among spike-specific TCRs, nearly half reportedly target unmutated variant regions. Along spike, vaccine-associated CD4 TCRs were found throughout, with dominance at 160-218 and 743-854. White British donors predominated, females outnumbered males, and clonal diversity was possibly underestimated.

Generated by immunoSEQ multiplex PCR, the TCRdb table keeps only in-frame clones and is missing some. The repertoire holds approximately 180,000 clones, with approximately 92% as singletons. As to this clone: Its target is not known.

Sequences were derived from peripheral blood, sampled 28 days after the second dose of the MenACWY control vaccine. The TCR originated in an adult who received the MenACWY meningococcal vaccine as a control. The chain couples TRBV27 to TRBJ2-1; D may be TRBD1 (6 bases). The CDR3 sequence: CASSLYLAGVRNEQFF. The CDR3 coding sequence is TGTGCCAGCAGTTTATACCTGGCAGGGGTGAGGAATGAGCAGTTCTTC.